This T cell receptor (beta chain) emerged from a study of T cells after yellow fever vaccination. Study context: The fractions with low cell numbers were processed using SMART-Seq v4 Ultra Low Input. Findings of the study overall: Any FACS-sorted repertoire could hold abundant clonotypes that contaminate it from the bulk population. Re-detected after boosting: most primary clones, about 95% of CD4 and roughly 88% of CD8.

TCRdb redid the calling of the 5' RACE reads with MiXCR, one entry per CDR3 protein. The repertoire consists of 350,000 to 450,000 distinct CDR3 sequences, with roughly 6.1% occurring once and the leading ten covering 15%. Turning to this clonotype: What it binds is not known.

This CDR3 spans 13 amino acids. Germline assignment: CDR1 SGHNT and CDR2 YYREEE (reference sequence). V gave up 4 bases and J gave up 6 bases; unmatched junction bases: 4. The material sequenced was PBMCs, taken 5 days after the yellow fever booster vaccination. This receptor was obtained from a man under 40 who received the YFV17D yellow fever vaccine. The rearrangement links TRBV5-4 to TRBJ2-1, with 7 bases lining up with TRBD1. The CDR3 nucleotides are TGTGCCAGCAGCCTACAGGGGAGCAATGAGCAGTTCTTC. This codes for CASSLQGSNEQFF.